This T cell receptor beta chain is from a study of shared clonotypes between healthy human individuals. Study observations and caveats: Estimated richness values were generally larger in naive subsets than in memory subsets.

Regarding this clone: What it binds is unknown.

The V and J ends lost 7 bases and 3 bases, in that order; junction bases with no gene match: 7. The CDR3 has 15 amino acids. Germline-derived CDR1 and CDR2 are MNHEY and SVGAGI. Libraries were prepared by immunoSEQ multiplex PCR; TCRdb keeps only in-frame clonotypes and omits some of them. The sample lists more than 550,000 clones, just under 75% occurring once. The V gene is TRBV6-5, the J gene TRBJ2-7, with 12 bases aligning to TRBD2. Input material: memory CD4+ T cells sorted from blood. Subset: CD45RA-negative fraction. This clonotype was sampled from a woman in her 30s in good health. The CDR3 spells CASTKGLAGNYEQYF. The CDR3 DNA reads as TGTGCCAGCACTAAAGGACTAGCGGGGAACTACGAGCAGTACTTC.